The present T cell receptor beta chain was sequenced within a study of spatial heterogeneity in lung cancer. Study background: The study consistently detected more beta-chain than alpha-chain sequences. In raw reads, more than eight appearances on average were recorded for each unique TCR and UMI combination.

Whole-study findings and limits: At resection, ubiquitous expanded tumor TCRs appeared in blood more than at follow-up.

Sample time point: sample taken at primary tumor resection. This clonotype was seen at least ten times. As yet, its antigen is unknown. TCR cDNA molecules each carried a unique molecular identifier. Via MiXCR, TCRdb re-called the 5' RACE reads, giving one row per CDR3 protein. The data contain about 23,000 distinct CDR3 sequences, about 4.3% of them singletons. Germline CDR1 reads SGHTA; CDR2 reads FQGNSA. V was cut by 0 bases and J by 4 bases, with 9 bases left in between. CDR3 size: 14 residues. The clonotype was recovered from a male donor with early-stage non-small cell lung cancer. Sample: PBMCs, taken at surgery. The V and J genes are TRBV7-2 and TRBJ1-2; D is possibly TRBD1 (5 bases). The CDR3 sequence is CASSLASQGYGYTF. The CDR3 nucleotides read TGTGCCAGCAGCTTAGCTAGTCAGGGCTATGGCTACACCTTC.